This TCR beta chain was recorded in a study of tumor-infiltrating lymphocytes in primary liver carcinoma. Researchers drew blood RNA from unsorted whole blood and extracted germline DNA as well. V gave up 4 bases and J gave up 3 bases; unmatched junction bases: 9. The CDR3 extends over 15 amino acids. From germline, CDR1 is LGHNA and CDR2 YNFKEQ. Notes on this clonotype: A much larger clone is a single base away; this may be a read error.

Production of TCR beta cDNA used around 500 ng total RNA together with a constant-region primer. Three-round nested multiplex PCR performed with slightly modified ARM-PCR produced the TCR beta libraries. TRBV1-TRBV30 forward primers paired with a C-beta reverse primer drove the first two PCR rounds, roughly 9 cycles each. MiXCR, applied by TCRdb to the multiplex PCR reads, yields one record per CDR3 protein. The sample holds fewer than 350,000 distinct CDR3 sequences, around three fifths seen once. The receptor's source is a man between 40 and 49 years old with primary liver carcinoma and hepatitis B virus infection. The sample comprised peripheral blood. The chain links TRBV4-2 to TRBJ2-7; 7 bases fit TRBD2. The CDR3 is CASSRDAGVSYEQYF. The CDR3 DNA follows: TGTGCCAGCAGCCGAGATGCGGGAGTAAGCTACGAGCAGTACTTC.